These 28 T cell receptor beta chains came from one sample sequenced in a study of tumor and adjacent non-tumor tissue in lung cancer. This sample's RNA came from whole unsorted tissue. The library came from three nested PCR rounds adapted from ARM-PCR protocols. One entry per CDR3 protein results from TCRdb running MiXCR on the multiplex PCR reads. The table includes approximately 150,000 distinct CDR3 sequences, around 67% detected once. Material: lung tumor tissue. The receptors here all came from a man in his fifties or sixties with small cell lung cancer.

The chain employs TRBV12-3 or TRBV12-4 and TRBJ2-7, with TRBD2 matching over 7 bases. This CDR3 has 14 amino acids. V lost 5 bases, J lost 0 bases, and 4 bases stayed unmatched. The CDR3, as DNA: TGTGCCAGCAGTCTGACTAGCAGCTCCTACGAGCAGTACTTC. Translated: CASSLTSSSYEQYF.

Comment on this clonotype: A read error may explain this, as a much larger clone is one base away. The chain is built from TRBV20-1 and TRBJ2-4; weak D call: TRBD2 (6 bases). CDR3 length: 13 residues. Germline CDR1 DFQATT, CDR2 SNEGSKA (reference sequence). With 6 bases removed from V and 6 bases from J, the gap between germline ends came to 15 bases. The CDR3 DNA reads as TGCAGTGCCCTAAATAGCGGTCTAAACATTCAGTACTTC. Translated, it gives CSALNSGLNIQYF.

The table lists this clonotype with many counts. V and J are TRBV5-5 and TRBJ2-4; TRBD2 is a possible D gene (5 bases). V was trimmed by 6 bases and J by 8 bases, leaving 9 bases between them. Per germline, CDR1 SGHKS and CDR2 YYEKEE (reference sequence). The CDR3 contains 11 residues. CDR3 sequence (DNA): TGTGCCAGCACCATCGGGGACATTCAGTACTTC. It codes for CASTIGDIQYF.

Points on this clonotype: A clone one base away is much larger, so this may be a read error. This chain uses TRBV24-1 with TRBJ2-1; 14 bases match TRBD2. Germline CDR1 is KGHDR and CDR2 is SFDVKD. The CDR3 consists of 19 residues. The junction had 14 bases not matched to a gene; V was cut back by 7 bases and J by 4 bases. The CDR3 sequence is CATSSSPGLAGAWYNEQFF. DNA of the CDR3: TGTGCCACCAGCAGCTCCCCGGGACTAGCGGGAGCTTGGTACAATGAGCAGTTCTTC.

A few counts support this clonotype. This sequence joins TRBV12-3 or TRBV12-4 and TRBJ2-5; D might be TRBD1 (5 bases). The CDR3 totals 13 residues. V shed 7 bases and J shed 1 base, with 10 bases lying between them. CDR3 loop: CASNSDTQETQYF. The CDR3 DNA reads TGTGCCAGCAATTCGGACACCCAAGAGACCCAGTACTTC.

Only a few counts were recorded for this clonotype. The CDR3 spells CASSRTTSYEQYF. The CDR3 region has the DNA TGTGCCAGCAGTAGGACTACCTCCTACGAGCAGTACTTC. This rearrangement joins TRBV6-5 to TRBJ2-7; perhaps TRBD2 as D (6 bases). Germline V CDR1 and CDR2: MNHEY, SVGAGI. The CDR3 extends over 13 amino acids. The V end lost 5 bases, the J end lost 0 bases, and 8 bases lay between the germline ends.

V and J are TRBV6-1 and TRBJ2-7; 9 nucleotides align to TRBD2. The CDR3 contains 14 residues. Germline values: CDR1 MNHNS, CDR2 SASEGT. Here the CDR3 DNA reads TGTTCCACCCGTAGCGGGAGATCAGTCTACGATCAGTACGTC. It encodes CSTRSGRSVYDQYV.

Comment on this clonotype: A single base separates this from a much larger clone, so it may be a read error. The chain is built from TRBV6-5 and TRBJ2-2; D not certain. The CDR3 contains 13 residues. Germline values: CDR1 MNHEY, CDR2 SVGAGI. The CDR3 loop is CAGSPRLGWELFF. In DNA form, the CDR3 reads TGTGCCGGCAGCCCGAGGTTAGGCTGGGAGCTGTTTTTT.

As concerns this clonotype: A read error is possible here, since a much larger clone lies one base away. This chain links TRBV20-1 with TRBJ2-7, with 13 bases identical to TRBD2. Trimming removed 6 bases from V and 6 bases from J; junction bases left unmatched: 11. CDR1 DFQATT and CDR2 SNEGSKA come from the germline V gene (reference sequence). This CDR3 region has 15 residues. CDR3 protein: CSALGLAGEYGEQYF. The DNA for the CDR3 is TGCAGTGCCCTAGGACTAGCGGGGGAGTACGGCGAGCAGTACTTC.

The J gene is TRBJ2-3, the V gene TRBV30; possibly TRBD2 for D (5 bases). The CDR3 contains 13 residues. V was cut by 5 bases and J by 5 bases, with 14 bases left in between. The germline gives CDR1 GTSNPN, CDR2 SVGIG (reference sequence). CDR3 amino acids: CAWDSGSEDTQYF. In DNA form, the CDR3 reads TGTGCCTGGGATTCGGGGTCCGAAGATACGCAGTATTTT.

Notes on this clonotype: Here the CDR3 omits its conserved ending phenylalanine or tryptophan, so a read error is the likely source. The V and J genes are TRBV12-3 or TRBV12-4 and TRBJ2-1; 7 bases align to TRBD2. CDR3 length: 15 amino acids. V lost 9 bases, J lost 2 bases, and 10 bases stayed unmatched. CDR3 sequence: CARSQTSGTYNEQFL. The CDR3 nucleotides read TGTGCCAGAAGTCAGACCAGCGGGACCTACAATGAGCAGTTCCTC.

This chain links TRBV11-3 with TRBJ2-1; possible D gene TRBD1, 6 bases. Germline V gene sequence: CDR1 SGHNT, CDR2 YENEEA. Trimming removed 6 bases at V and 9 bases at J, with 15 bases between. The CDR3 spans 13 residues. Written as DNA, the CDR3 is TGTGCCAGCAGTTTTGGAGTAGGGGGTGAGCAGTTCTTC. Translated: CASSFGVGGEQFF.

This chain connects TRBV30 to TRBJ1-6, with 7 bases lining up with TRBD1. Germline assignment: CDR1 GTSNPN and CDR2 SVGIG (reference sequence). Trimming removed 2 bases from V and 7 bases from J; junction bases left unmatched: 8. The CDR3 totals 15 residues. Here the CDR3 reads CAWSRDRVSNSPLHF. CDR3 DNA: TGTGCCTGGAGTCGTGACAGGGTTTCGAATTCACCCCTCCACTTT. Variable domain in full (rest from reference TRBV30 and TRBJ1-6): SQTIHQWPATLVQPVGSPLSLECTVEGTSNPNLYWYRQAAGRGLQLLFYSVGIGQISSEVPQNLSASRPQDRQFILSSKKLLLSDSGFYLCAWSRDRVSNSPLHFGNGTRLTVT.

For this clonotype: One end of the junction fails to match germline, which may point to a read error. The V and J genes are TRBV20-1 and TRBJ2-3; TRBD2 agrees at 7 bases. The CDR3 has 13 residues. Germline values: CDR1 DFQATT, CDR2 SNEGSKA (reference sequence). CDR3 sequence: CSTRDQGLPLQYF. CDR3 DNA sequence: TGCAGTACTAGAGATCAGGGACTACCGCTCCAGTATTTT.

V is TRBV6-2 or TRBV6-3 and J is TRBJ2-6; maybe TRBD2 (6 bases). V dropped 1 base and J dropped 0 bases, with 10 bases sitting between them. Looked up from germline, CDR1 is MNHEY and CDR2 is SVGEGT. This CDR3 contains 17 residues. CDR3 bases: TGTGCCAGCAGTTACTACCTAGCGACCTCTGGGGCCAACGTCCTGACTTTC. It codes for CASSYYLATSGANVLTF.

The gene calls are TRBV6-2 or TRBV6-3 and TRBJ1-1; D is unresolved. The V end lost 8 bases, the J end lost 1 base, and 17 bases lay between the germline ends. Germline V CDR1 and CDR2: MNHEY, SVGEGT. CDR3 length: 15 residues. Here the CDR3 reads CASLLGLTWNTEAFF. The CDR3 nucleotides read TGTGCCAGCCTATTGGGCCTGACATGGAACACTGAAGCTTTCTTT.

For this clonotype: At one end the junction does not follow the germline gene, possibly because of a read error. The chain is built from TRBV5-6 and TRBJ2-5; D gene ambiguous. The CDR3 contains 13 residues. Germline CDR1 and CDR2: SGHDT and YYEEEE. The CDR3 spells CASSLAVEETHYF. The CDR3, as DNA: TGTGCCAGCAGCTTGGCTGTGGAAGAGACCCATTACTTC. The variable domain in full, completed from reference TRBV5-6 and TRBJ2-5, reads DAGVTQSPTHLIKTRGQQVTLRCSPKSGHDTVSWYQQALGQGPQFIFQYYEEEERQRGNFPDRFSGHQFPNYSSELNVNALLLGDSALYLCASSLAVEETHYFGPGTRLLVL.

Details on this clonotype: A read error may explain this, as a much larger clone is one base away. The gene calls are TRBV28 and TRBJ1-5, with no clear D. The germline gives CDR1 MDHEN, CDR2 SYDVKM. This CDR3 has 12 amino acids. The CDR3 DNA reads TGTGCCAGCAACTCGGGGAATCCGCCCCAGCATTTT. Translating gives CASNSGNPPQHF.

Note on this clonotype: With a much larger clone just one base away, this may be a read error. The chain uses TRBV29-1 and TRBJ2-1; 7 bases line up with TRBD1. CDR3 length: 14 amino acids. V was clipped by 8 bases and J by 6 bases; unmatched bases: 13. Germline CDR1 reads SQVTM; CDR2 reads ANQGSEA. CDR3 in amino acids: CSLVAGGSFNEQFF. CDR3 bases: TGCAGCCTTGTCGCAGGGGGATCTTTCAATGAGCAGTTCTTC.

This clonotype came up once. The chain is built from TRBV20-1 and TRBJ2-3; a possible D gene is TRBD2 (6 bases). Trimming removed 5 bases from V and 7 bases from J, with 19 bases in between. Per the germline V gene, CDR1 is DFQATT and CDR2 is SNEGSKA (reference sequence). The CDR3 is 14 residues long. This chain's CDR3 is CSARLPGTHNTQYF. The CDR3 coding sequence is TGCAGTGCTCGTCTCCCCGGGACTCACAATACGCAGTATTTT.

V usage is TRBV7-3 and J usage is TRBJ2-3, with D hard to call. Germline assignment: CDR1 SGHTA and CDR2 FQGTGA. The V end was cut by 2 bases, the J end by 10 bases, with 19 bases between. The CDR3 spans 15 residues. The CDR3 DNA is TGTGCCAGCAGCTTAGGTGGCCACCTACCGGATGCGCAGTATTTT. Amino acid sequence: CASSLGGHLPDAQYF.

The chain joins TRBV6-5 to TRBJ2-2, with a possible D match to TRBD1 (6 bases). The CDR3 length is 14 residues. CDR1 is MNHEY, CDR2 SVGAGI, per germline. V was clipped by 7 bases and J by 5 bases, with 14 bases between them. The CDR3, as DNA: TGTGCCAGCATCGGGACACCTTTTACCGGGGAGCTGTTTTTT. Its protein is CASIGTPFTGELFF.

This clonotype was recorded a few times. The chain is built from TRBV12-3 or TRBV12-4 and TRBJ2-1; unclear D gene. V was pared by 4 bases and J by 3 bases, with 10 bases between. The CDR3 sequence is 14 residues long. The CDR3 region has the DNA TGTGCCAGCAGTTCCACGGGTATCTACAATGAGCAGTTCTTC. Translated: CASSSTGIYNEQFF.

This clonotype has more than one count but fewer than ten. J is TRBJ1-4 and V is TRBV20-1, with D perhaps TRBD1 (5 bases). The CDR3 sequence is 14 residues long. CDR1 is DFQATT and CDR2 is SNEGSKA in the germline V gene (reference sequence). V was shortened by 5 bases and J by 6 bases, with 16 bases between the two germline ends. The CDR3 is CSAFQRFRDEKLFF. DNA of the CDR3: TGCAGTGCTTTTCAGCGCTTCAGGGATGAAAAACTGTTTTTT.

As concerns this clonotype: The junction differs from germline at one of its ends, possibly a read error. The DNA for the CDR3 is TGTGCCTGCAGCCGGGGACTAGCGGGACCCGGGCGTGGGGAGACCCAGTACTTC. This gives the protein CACSRGLAGPGRGETQYF. The J gene is TRBJ2-5, the V gene TRBV4-2; 13 bases map to TRBD2. The germline V gene encodes CDR1 LGHNA and CDR2 YNFKEQ. The CDR3 extends over 18 amino acids.

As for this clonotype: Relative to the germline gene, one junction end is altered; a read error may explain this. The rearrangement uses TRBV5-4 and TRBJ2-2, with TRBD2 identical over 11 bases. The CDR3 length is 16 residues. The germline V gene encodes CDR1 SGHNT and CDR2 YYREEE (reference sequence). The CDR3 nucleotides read TGTGCCAGCAGCCTATATAGCGGGAGGGACACCGGAGAGCTGTTTTTT. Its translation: CASSLYSGRDTGELFF. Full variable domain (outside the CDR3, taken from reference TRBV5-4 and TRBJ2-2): ETGVTQSPTHLIKTRGQQVTLRCSSQSGHNTVSWYQQALGQGPQFIFQYYREEENGRGNFPPRFSGLQFPNYSSELNVNALELDDSALYLCASSLYSGRDTGELFFGEGSRLTVL.

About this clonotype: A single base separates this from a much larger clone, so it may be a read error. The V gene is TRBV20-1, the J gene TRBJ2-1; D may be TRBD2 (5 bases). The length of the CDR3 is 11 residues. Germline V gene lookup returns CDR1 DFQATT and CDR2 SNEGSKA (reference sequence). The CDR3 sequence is CSAMTNNKQFF. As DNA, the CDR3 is TGCAGTGCTATGACTAACAATAAGCAGTTCTTC.

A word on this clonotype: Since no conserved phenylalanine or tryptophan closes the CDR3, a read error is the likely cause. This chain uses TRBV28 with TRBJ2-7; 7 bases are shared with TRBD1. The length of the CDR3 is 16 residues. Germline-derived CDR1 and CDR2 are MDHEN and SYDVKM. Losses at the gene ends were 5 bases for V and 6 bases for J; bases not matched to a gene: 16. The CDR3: CASSPTGSGPYGEQYI. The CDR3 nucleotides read TGTGCCAGCAGTCCGACAGGGAGTGGACCCTACGGCGAGCAGTACATC.